This TCR beta chain was identified during a study of spatial heterogeneity in lung cancer. At the level of the study: An average of more than ten raw reads was observed per unique TCR and UMI combination. Study outcomes and limitations: More often at tumor resection than at routine follow-up, ubiquitous expanded tumor TCRs were detected in the blood.

TCRdb re-called the 5' RACE reads through MiXCR, storing one row per CDR3 protein. This sample has roughly 54,000 distinct CDR3 sequences; 7.5% to 8% occur once, and the top ten carry about 13%. Time point reported: sample taken at primary tumor resection. Researchers sequenced whole RNA taken from tumor, nontumor lung or frozen PBMC without sorting. Untreated early-stage non-small cell lung cancer patients, about 70 in total, were the donors. After removal of 8 bases from V and 0 bases from J, the junction contained 10 bases not matched to a gene. CDR1 is ENHRY and CDR2 is SYGVKD in the germline V gene. The CDR3 has 16 residues. The table lists this clonotype with a few counts. As yet, its antigen is unknown.

The material was PBMCs, obtained at surgery. The chain links TRBV10-3 to TRBJ1-5; TRBD1 agrees at 7 bases. The receptor was derived from a female donor with early-stage non-small cell lung cancer. CDR3 DNA sequence: TGTGCCATCGTAACAGGGGCCAGCTATAGCAATCAGCCCCAGCATTTT. Protein product: CAIVTGASYSNQPQHF.